In this sample, the clone carrying this T cell receptor (beta chain) turned up a few times. What it binds is not known. Included in the TCR beta cDNA libraries were unique molecular identifiers. In TCRdb, the PCR reads were re-called with MiXCR into one record per CDR3 protein. The sample has about 430,000 distinct CDR3 sequences, more than 30% seen once; the top ten hold roughly 8.2%. The data stem from a study of post-analysis software for immune sequencing data. Overall study: Relapsing-remitting, secondary progressive and progressive-relapsing forms made up the multiple sclerosis disease courses.

Study conclusions and caveats: Included in a set of five TRBV segments more frequent in patients than controls were TRBV5-6, TRBV5-1 and TRBV20-1. Controls' normalized Chao1 diversity significantly exceeded that of multiple sclerosis patients.

The V end was cut by 1 base, the J end by 4 bases, with 4 bases between. This CDR3 spans 13 amino acids. From germline, CDR1 is SGHAT and CDR2 FQNNGV. Material: blood. The receptor comes from a girl aged 2 to 10 with multiple sclerosis. The rearrangement links TRBV11-2 to TRBJ2-2, with D unresolved. CDR3 protein: CASSLVGTGELFF. CDR3 DNA: TGTGCCAGCAGCTTAGTTGGCACCGGGGAGCTGTTTTTT.